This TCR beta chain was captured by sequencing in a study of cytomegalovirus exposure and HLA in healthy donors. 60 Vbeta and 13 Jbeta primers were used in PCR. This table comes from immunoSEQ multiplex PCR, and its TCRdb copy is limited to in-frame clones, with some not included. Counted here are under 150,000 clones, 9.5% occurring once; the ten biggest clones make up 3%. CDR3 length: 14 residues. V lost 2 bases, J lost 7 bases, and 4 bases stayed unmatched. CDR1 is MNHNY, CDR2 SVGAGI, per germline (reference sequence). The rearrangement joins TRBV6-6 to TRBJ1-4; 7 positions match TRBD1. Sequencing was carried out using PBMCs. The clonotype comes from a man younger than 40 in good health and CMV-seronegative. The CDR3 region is CASSYRGRSEKLFF. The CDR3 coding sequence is TGTGCCAGCAGTTACAGGGGGCGCAGTGAAAAACTGTTTTTT.